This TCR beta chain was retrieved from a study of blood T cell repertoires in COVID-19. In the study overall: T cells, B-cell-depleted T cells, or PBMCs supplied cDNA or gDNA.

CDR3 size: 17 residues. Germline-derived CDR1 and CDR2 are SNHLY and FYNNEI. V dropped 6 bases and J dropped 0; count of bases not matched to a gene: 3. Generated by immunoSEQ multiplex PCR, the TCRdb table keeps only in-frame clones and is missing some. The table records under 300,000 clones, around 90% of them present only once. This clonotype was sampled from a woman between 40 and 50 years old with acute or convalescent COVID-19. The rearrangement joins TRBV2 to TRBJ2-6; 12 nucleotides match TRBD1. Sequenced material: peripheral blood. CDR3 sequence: CASSAGQGASGANVLTF. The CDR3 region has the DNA TGTGCCAGCAGCGCGGGACAGGGGGCCTCTGGGGCCAACGTCCTGACTTTC.